A selection of T cell receptor beta chains follows, all from one sample in a study of blood T cell repertoires in COVID-19. Assay used: immunoSEQ multiplex PCR; TCRdb lists only in-frame clones, some missing. The sample holds about 210,000 clones, approximately 82% seen once. Sequencing was performed on peripheral blood. The receptors derive from a woman aged 50 to 60 with acute or convalescent COVID-19. Each CDR3 is given with its conserved first and last residue. A D gene is named only where the DNA matches it firmly. Not all rows give a size; the values are once, few, many and, for expanded clones, a class.

size | D | J | V | CDR3 | DNA
- | TRBD2 | TRBJ2-1 | TRBV28 | CATQPSSGPYNEQFF | TGTGCCACCCAACCTTCTAGCGGTCCCTACAATGAGCAGTTCTTC
- | TRBD2 | TRBJ2-2 | TRBV3-1/TRBV3-2 | CASSYSGSGELFF | TGTGCCAGCAGCTACAGCGGGAGCGGGGAGCTGTTTTTT
- | - | TRBJ2-7 | TRBV6-1 | CASSDYVYEQYF | TGTGCCAGCAGTGATTATGTGTACGAGCAGTACTTC
- | TRBD1 | TRBJ1-1 | TRBV6-5 | CASSYSNRGLTEAFF | TGTGCCAGCAGTTACTCGAACAGGGGGCTAACTGAAGCTTTCTTT
- | TRBD1 | TRBJ2-7 | TRBV29-1 | CSVFYRGSYEQYF | TGCAGCGTTTTTTACAGGGGGAGCTACGAGCAGTACTTC
- | - | TRBJ1-1 | TRBV4-1 | CASSQESRTEAFF | TGCGCCAGCAGCCAAGAGTCGAGGACTGAAGCTTTCTTT
- | - | TRBJ2-5 | TRBV11-2 | CASRLERHSGETQYF | TGTGCCAGCAGGTTAGAGCGGCACAGCGGGGAGACCCAGTACTTC
- | - | TRBJ2-1 | TRBV18 | CASSPRLPSSYNEQFF | TGTGCCAGCTCACCTAGACTTCCAAGCTCCTACAATGAGCAGTTCTTC
- | - | TRBJ2-2 | TRBV7-3 | CASSSVIATGELFF | TGTGCCAGCAGCTCAGTAATAGCCACCGGGGAGCTGTTTTTT
- | - | TRBJ2-7 | TRBV7-9 | CASSLLTRDTYEQYF | TGTGCCAGCAGCTTATTAACGCGGGATACCTACGAGCAGTACTTC
- | - | TRBJ1-3 | TRBV3-1/TRBV3-2 | CASSHREAGNTIYF | TGTGCCAGCAGCCATCGGGAAGCTGGAAACACCATATATTTT
- | - | TRBJ1-1 | TRBV5-4 | CASSLQGKNTEAFF | TGTGCCAGCAGCTTACAGGGTAAAAACACTGAAGCTTTCTTT
- | TRBD2 | TRBJ2-1 | TRBV7-9 | CASSFGLAVDEQFF | TGTGCCAGCAGCTTCGGACTAGCGGTGGATGAGCAGTTCTTC
few | - | TRBJ2-7 | TRBV28 | CASSLFRSSYEQYF | TGTGCCAGCAGTTTATTTCGGAGTTCCTACGAGCAGTACTTC
- | - | TRBJ1-5 | TRBV27 | CASSRGGRDQPQHF | TGTGCCAGCAGTAGGGGGGGAAGGGATCAGCCCCAGCATTTT
few | - | TRBJ2-3 | TRBV7-2 | CASSPSETQYF | TGTGCCAGCAGCCCAAGCGAGACGCAGTATTTT
- | TRBD2 | TRBJ2-5 | TRBV7-9 | CASRFTSGKETQYF | TGTGCCAGCAGATTTACTAGCGGGAAAGAGACCCAGTACTTC
- | - | TRBJ2-1 | TRBV2 | CASSELALDNEQFF | TGTGCCAGCAGTGAACTTGCACTAGACAATGAGCAGTTCTTC
- | - | TRBJ1-1 | TRBV30 | CAWSRVATEAFF | TGTGCCTGGTCCAGGGTCGCAACTGAAGCTTTCTTT
- | TRBD1 | TRBJ1-2 | TRBV27 | CASSLSAGGNYGYTF | TGTGCCAGCAGTTTATCAGCAGGGGGTAACTATGGCTACACCTTC
- | TRBD1 | TRBJ1-4 | TRBV5-6 | CASTKLTGYNEKLFF | TGTGCCAGCACCAAGTTGACAGGGTATAATGAAAAACTGTTTTTT
- | - | TRBJ2-2 | TRBV19 | CASSINSPPTGGELFF | TGTGCCAGTAGTATAAACTCTCCTCCCACCGGCGGGGAGCTGTTTTTT